Each of the 20 T cell receptor beta chains below was sequenced from the same sample in a study of cytomegalovirus exposure and HLA in healthy donors. The PCR was carried out with 60 Vbeta primers and 13 Jbeta primers. Only in-frame clones appear in the TCRdb table, and some are missing; sequencing was by immunoSEQ multiplex PCR. The table has 95,000 to 150,000 clones, around 75% seen once. Sequencing used PBMCs. Receptors originate from a man younger than 40 in good health and CMV-seronegative.

The rearrangement joins TRBV6-5 to TRBJ2-7; maybe TRBD1 (6 bases). V lost 1 base, J lost 7 bases, and 11 bases lay in between. The CDR3 consists of 13 residues. CDR1 is MNHEY, CDR2 SVGAGI, per germline. This chain's CDR3 is CASSYLPGEEQYF. As DNA, the CDR3 is TGTGCCAGCAGTTACTTACCAGGGGAAGAGCAGTACTTC.

To note about this clone: Germline and junction disagree at one end, which may indicate a read error. This chain connects TRBV9 to TRBJ2-4, with 9 bases identical to TRBD2. The germline CDR1 and CDR2 sequences are SGDLS and YYNGEE. This CDR3 contains 15 residues. CDR3 protein: CARTSGPEAKNSQYF. The CDR3 nucleotides read TGTGCCAGGACTAGCGGCCCGGAAGCCAAAAACAGTCAGTACTTC.

The chain's CDR3 is CASSGSLQGTAFF. The CDR3 DNA is TGTGCCAGCAGTGGAAGCCTTCAGGGTACTGCTTTCTTT. This chain joins TRBV6-1 and TRBJ1-1; possible D gene TRBD1, 5 bases. This CDR3 region has 13 residues. Trimming stripped 4 bases from V and 11 bases from J, with 17 bases between. In germline, CDR1 is MNHNS, CDR2 SASEGT.

The CDR3 region has the DNA TGTGCCAGCAGCAAAGTAGGGGGGGGTAATGAAAAACTGTTTTTT. As protein: CASSKVGGGNEKLFF. V usage is TRBV7-9 and J usage is TRBJ1-4, with D tentatively TRBD1 (6 bases). The CDR3 covers 15 residues. Trimming took 5 bases from V and 4 from J, leaving 14 bases between them. In germline, CDR1 is SEHNR, CDR2 FQNEAQ (reference sequence).

The chain couples TRBV7-2 to TRBJ2-3; 12 nucleotides align to TRBD2. Losses at the gene ends were 2 bases for V and 1 base for J; bases not matched to a gene: 10. Germline V gene lookup returns CDR1 SGHTA and CDR2 FQGNSA. The CDR3 loop spans 19 amino acids. The chain's CDR3 is CASSLFGLAGGGGTDTQYF. The CDR3, as DNA: TGTGCCAGCAGCTTATTCGGGCTAGCGGGGGGGGGAGGCACAGATACGCAGTATTTT.

This chain joins TRBV9 and TRBJ2-3, with a weak D call TRBD1 (6 bases). The V and J ends lost 4 bases and 1 base respectively, with 13 bases between them. The CDR3 spans 15 residues. Germline values: CDR1 SGDLS, CDR2 YYNGEE. DNA of the CDR3: TGTGCCAGCAGCAACAGGGTGGATGGCACAGATACGCAGTATTTT. It is translated as CASSNRVDGTDTQYF.

V is TRBV19 and J is TRBJ1-2, with D hard to call. Between the trimmed V and J ends, which lost 8 bases and 8 bases, there was a span of 15 bases. Per the germline V gene, CDR1 is LNHDA and CDR2 is SQIVND (reference sequence). There are 12 residues in the CDR3. The CDR3 DNA follows: TGTGCCAGTTCCGGGTCGTGGAGGGGCTACACCTTC. This sequence encodes CASSGSWRGYTF.

The genes are TRBV5-1 and TRBJ1-1; a possible D gene is TRBD1 (6 bases). Trimming removed 2 bases at V and 1 base at J, with 18 bases between. CDR3 length: 17 amino acids. The germline CDR1 and CDR2 sequences are SGHRS and YFSETQ. CDR3 protein: CASSLRSLQGPNTEAFF. In nucleotides, the CDR3 is TGCGCCAGCAGCTTAAGGAGCCTACAGGGTCCGAACACTGAAGCTTTCTTT.

The rearrangement uses TRBV28 and TRBJ1-5; D not resolved. Trimming took 5 bases from V and 5 from J, leaving 13 bases between them. The germline gives CDR1 MDHEN, CDR2 SYDVKM. This CDR3 contains 14 residues. This chain's CDR3 is CASSVTRDYQPQHF. The CDR3 bases are TGTGCCAGCAGTGTCACGAGGGATTATCAGCCCCAGCATTTT.

J is TRBJ1-4 and V is TRBV19, with D maybe TRBD1 (5 bases). V shed 4 bases and J shed 7 bases, with 13 bases lying between them. Germline values: CDR1 LNHDA, CDR2 SQIVND (reference sequence). There are 14 residues in the CDR3. CDR3 in DNA: TGTGCCAGTAGTAGCAATACCGGGGGTGAAAAACTGTTTTTT. Its protein is CASSSNTGGEKLFF.

J is TRBJ2-7 and V is TRBV7-8; 8 bases agree with TRBD1. The CDR3 covers 16 residues. Germline assignment: CDR1 SGHVS and CDR2 FQNEAQ. After removal of 6 bases from V and 3 bases from J, the junction contained 13 bases not matched to a gene. The CDR3 sequence: CASSRKTGAADYEQYF. The CDR3 DNA reads TGTGCCAGCAGTCGTAAGACAGGGGCCGCGGACTACGAGCAGTACTTC.

This clone was observed a handful of times. This sequence joins TRBV12-5 and TRBJ2-4; 8 nucleotides align to TRBD1. The germline gives CDR1 LGHNT, CDR2 FRNRAP. This CDR3 has 18 residues. V was clipped by 2 bases and J by 3 bases; unmatched bases: 12. CDR3 in DNA: TGTGCTAGTGGTTTGCGGGAAGACAGGGGTTATGGCAAAAACATTCAGTACTTC. Amino acid sequence: CASGLREDRGYGKNIQYF.

J is TRBJ1-6 and V is TRBV6-1, with 7 bases identical to TRBD1. CDR1 MNHNS and CDR2 SASEGT come from the germline V gene. The CDR3 runs 16 residues. The ends lost 2 bases at V and 10 bases at J; junction bases unmatched: 11. For the CDR3, the DNA is TGTGCCAGCAGTGAAAATTCCGCAGGGGGAAGATCACCCCTCCACTTT. Translating gives CASSENSAGGRSPLHF.

This chain uses TRBV12-2 with TRBJ1-3; the table's D call TRBD1 went unverified against the DNA. TRBV12-2 is a pseudogene segment. The CDR3 loop spans 17 amino acids. The CDR3 here is CASRSGDRGGTRNTIYF. In DNA form, the CDR3 reads TGTGCAAGTCGCTCCGGGGACAGGGGAGGAACAAGAAACACCATATATTTT.

The rearrangement joins TRBV5-1 to TRBJ2-5; D possibly corresponds to TRBD2 (5 bases). The V end lost 0 bases, the J end lost 1 base, and 13 bases lay between the germline ends. The CDR3 has 16 amino acids. Looked up from germline, CDR1 is SGHRS and CDR2 is YFSETQ. CDR3 sequence (DNA): TGCGCCAGCAGCTTGGCCCTCGCAGGACTCCAAGAGACCCAGTACTTC. Translating gives CASSLALAGLQETQYF.

DNA for the CDR3: TGTGCCATCAGCAAAGACGGACAGGCAAGCTACGAGCAGTACTTC. Its translation is CAISKDGQASYEQYF. The rearrangement uses TRBV10-3 and TRBJ2-7, with TRBD1 matching over 7 bases. CDR1 is ENHRY, CDR2 SYGVKD, per germline. The CDR3 is 15 amino acids. After removal of 6 bases from V and 3 bases from J, the junction contained 11 bases not matched to a gene.

The CDR3 sequence: CASSLEGQGHSPLHF. The CDR3, as DNA: TGCGCCAGCAGCTTGGAGGGACAGGGTCACTCACCCCTCCACTTT. The J gene is TRBJ1-6, the V gene TRBV5-1, with 9 nucleotides matching TRBD1. Per germline, CDR1 SGHRS and CDR2 YFSETQ. CDR3 size: 15 residues. J gave up 10 bases and V 0 bases, and 5 bases lay outside the gene matches.

The chain couples TRBV28 to TRBJ2-7, with 7 bases fitting TRBD1. Trimming cost V 6 bases and J 3 bases; bases outside gene matches: 8. CDR1 is MDHEN and CDR2 is SYDVKM in the germline V gene. CDR3 size: 14 residues. CDR3 amino acids: CASRGTDSNYEQYF. CDR3 DNA sequence: TGTGCCAGCAGGGGGACAGACTCCAACTACGAGCAGTACTTC.

The CDR3 bases are TGTGCCAGCAGTGACGGACAGAATAGCAATCAGCCCCAGCATTTT. It encodes CASSDGQNSNQPQHF. The chain couples TRBV2 to TRBJ1-5; possibly TRBD1 for D (6 bases). CDR3 length equals 15 residues. Germline V lookup: CDR1 SNHLY, CDR2 FYNNEI. The ends were cut back, 3 bases at V and 0 bases at J, with 9 bases in the middle.

Details on this clone: Compared with germline, one end of the junction differs, possibly owing to a read error. J is TRBJ2-6 and V is TRBV5-6; tentatively, D is TRBD1 (5 bases). Per the germline V gene, CDR1 is SGHDT and CDR2 is YYEEEE. The CDR3 consists of 15 residues. The CDR3 DNA sequence: TGTGCCAGCAGCTTTGGCCACTCTGGGGCCAACGGCCTGACTTTC. Protein product: CASSFGHSGANGLTF.